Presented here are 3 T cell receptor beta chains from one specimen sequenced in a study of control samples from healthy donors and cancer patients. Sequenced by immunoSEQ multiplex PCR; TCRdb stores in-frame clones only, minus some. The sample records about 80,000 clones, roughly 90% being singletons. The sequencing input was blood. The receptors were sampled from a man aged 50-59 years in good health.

Here the CDR3 DNA reads TGTGCCAGCAGCCCCGGGACAGGGGGCTATGAGCAGTTCTTC. Translated, it gives CASSPGTGGYEQFF. The chain carries TRBV6-5 and TRBJ2-1; 12 bases fit TRBD1. The CDR3 has 14 amino acids. The V gene's germline CDR1 is MNHEY and CDR2 SVGAGI. Trimming at V came to 6 bases and at J to 8 bases, leaving 5 bases not matched to a gene.

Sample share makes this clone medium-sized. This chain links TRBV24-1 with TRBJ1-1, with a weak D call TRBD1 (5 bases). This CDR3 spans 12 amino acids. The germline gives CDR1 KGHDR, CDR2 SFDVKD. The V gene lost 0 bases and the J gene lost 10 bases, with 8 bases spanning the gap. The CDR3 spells CATSDLRGVAFF. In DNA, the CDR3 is TGTGCCACCAGTGATTTGAGAGGGGTAGCTTTCTTT.

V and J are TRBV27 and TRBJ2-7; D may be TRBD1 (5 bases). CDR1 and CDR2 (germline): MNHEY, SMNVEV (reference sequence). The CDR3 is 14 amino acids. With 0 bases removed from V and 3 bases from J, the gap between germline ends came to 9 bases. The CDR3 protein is CASSLSGRVYEQYF. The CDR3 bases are TGTGCCAGCAGTTTATCGGGCAGGGTCTACGAGCAGTACTTC.